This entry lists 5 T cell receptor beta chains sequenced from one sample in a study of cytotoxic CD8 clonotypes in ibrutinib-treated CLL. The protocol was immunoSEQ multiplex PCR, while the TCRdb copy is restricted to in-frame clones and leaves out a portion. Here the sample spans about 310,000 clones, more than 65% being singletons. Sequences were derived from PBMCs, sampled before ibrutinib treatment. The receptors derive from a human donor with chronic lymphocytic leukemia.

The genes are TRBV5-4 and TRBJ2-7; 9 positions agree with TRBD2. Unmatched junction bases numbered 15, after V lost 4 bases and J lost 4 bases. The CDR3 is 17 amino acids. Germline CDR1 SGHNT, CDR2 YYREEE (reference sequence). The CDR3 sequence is CASSKNPSGKTNYEQYF. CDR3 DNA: TGTGCCAGCAGCAAGAATCCTAGCGGGAAAACTAATTACGAGCAGTACTTC.

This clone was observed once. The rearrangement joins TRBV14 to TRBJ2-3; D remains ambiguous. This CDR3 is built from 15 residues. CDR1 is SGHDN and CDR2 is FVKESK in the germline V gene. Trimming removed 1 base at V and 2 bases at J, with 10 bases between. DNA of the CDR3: TGTGCCAGCAGCCAAGTTTTCGGCATCACAGATACGCAGTATTTT. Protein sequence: CASSQVFGITDTQYF.

The CDR3 nucleotides are TGTGCCAGCAGTTTTTATATCCCTCACCCCCTCCACTTT. Translated, it gives CASSFYIPHPLHF. The V and J genes are TRBV28 and TRBJ1-6; D ambiguous. The CDR3 contains 13 residues. Per germline, CDR1 MDHEN and CDR2 SYDVKM. V was pared by 3 bases and J by 13 bases, with 13 bases between.

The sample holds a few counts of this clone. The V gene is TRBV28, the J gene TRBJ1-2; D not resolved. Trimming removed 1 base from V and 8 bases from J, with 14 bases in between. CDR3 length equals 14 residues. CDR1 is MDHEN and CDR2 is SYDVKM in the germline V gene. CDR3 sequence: CASSLSYSGTGYTF. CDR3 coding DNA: TGTGCCAGCAGTTTATCGTATTCGGGAACGGGCTACACCTTC.

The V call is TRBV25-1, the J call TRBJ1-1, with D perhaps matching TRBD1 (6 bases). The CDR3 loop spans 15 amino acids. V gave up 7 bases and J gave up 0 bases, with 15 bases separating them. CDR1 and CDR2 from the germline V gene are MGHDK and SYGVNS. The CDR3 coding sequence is TGTGCCAGCAAGCACAGGACAGCGATGAACACTGAAGCTTTCTTT. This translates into CASKHRTAMNTEAFF. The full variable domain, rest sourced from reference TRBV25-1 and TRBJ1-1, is EADIYQTPRYLVIGTGKKITLECSQTMGHDKMYWYQQDPGMELHLIHYSYGVNSTEKGDLSSESTVSRIRTEHFPLTLESARPSHTSQYLCASKHRTAMNTEAFFGQGTRLTVV.